The following is a T cell receptor beta chain sequence with its context. What it binds is unknown. The CDR3 contains 13 residues. The V and J ends lost 6 bases and 7 bases, in that order; junction bases with no gene match: 9. CDR1 LNHDA and CDR2 SQIVND come from the germline V gene (reference sequence). TRB rearrangements spanning V, D and J were amplified using mixed TRB-A/B primers. TCRdb called the multiplex PCR reads again in MiXCR, with one record for every CDR3 protein. The sample lists roughly 4,700 distinct CDR3 sequences, under 55% occurring once. This sample is drawn from a study of T cell repertoires in aging, cancer and after chemotherapy. For the study at large: Repeat sampling of healthy donors over several months to years showed clear clonal overlap. Study-wide results and caveats: Median generation probability rose over the chemotherapy interval in each cancer cohort, suggesting rebound thymic output.

Amplification of TCR beta used genomic DNA extracted from peripheral blood. This TCR came from a human donor in good health. V usage is TRBV19 and J usage is TRBJ2-7; 7 positions match TRBD1. Sequencing input: blood. CDR3 sequence reads: CASSRRPGGEQYF. CDR3 nucleotide sequence: TGTGCCAGTAGCCGAAGGCCAGGGGGAGAGCAGTACTTC. Drawing the rest from reference TRBV19 and TRBJ2-7, the complete variable domain is DGGITQSPKYLFRKEGQNVTLSCEQNLNHDAMYWYRQDPGQGLRLIYYSQIVNDFQKGDIAEGYSVSREKKESFPLTVTSAQKNPTAFYLCASSRRPGGEQYFGPGTRLTVT.